This record concerns one TCR beta chain sequence. Its antigen is not known. Constant-segment primers were used for 5'RACE, and the resulting TCR alpha and TCR beta cDNA libraries carried sample barcodes and UMIs. One entry per CDR3 protein results from TCRdb running MiXCR on the 5' RACE reads. The repertoire holds 65,000 to 90,000 distinct CDR3 sequences, with roughly 12% as singletons. The sample is drawn from a study of T-cell memory formation after mild COVID-19. Broader study findings: CD4+ bias marked clones expanding day 15 to 37, unlike balanced contracting clones. The finding that pre-infection memory included some responding clones suggested that cross-reactive memory joined.

This receptor was obtained from a man in his late teens or twenties who had mild COVID-19 (a few samples of this study predate the infection). Cell type and time point are not known. The sample taken for sequencing was PBMCs or a T cell subset sorted from them (not recorded which).

This CDR3 is CASSSGLAGTYNEQFF. CDR3 sequence (DNA): TGTGCCAGCAGTTCCGGACTAGCGGGGACATACAATGAGCAGTTCTTC. The V and J genes are TRBV27 and TRBJ2-1; 12 nucleotides agree with TRBD2. This CDR3 region has 16 residues. The junction had 5 bases not matched to a gene; V was cut back by 4 bases and J by 4 bases. The germline V gene has CDR1 MNHEY and CDR2 SMNVEV (reference sequence).